What follows are 24 T cell receptor beta chains derived from one specimen sequenced in a study of blood T cell repertoires in COVID-19. TCRdb's table, derived via immunoSEQ multiplex PCR, lists solely in-frame clones and lacks some. The sample carries 300,000 or so clones, around four fifths recorded once. The sample was peripheral blood. These receptors were obtained from a woman aged 50 to 60 with active or convalescent COVID-19.

This chain joins TRBV21-1 and TRBJ2-7; no check of the table's D call, TRBD2, against the DNA was made. TRBV21-1 is a listed pseudogene. CDR3 size: 24 residues. The CDR3 coding sequence is TGTGCCAGCAGCAAAGGTCGGCTGCCGGGAGCCACGGCGCCCCCCCTTCCGAGCTCCTACGAGCAGTACTTC. Translated: CASSKGRLPGATAPPLPSSYEQYF.

The rearrangement joins TRBV18 to TRBJ2-7; TRBD2 agrees at 11 bases. The germline V gene encodes CDR1 KGHSH and CDR2 LQKENI. V lost 3 bases, J lost 4 bases, and 8 bases stayed unmatched. The CDR3 covers 16 residues. CDR3 sequence (DNA): TGTGCCAGCTCACCTACCGGGACTAGCGGTGAATACGAGCAGTACTTC. Amino acids: CASSPTGTSGEYEQYF.

V is TRBV14 and J is TRBJ1-1; D remains ambiguous. Germline CDR1 is SGHDN and CDR2 is FVKESK. V lost 2 bases, J lost 0 bases, and 4 bases lay in between. The CDR3 length is 13 residues. CDR3 sequence: CASSQFMNTEAFF. The CDR3 DNA sequence: TGTGCCAGCAGCCAATTCATGAACACTGAAGCTTTCTTT.

The CDR3 DNA reads as TGCGCCAGCAGCTTGGGGTGGGGACAGTCCTACAATGAGCAGTTCTTC. It translates to CASSLGWGQSYNEQFF. This chain connects TRBV5-1 to TRBJ2-1; TRBD1 agrees at 7 bases. This CDR3 contains 16 residues. The junction had 4 bases not matched to a gene; V was cut back by 0 bases and J by 1 base. The germline V gene encodes CDR1 SGHRS and CDR2 YFSETQ.

The V and J genes are TRBV3-1 (or the pseudogene TRBV3-2) and TRBJ1-4; weak D call: TRBD1 (6 bases). CDR3 length equals 16 residues. The germline CDR1 and CDR2 sequences are LGHDT and YNNKEL (reference sequence). Trimming shortened V by 5 bases and J by 8 bases, and 21 bases separated the two germline ends. The CDR3 loop is CASSSFAGRGYEKLFF. The CDR3 bases are TGTGCCAGCAGCTCCTTCGCGGGCAGGGGATACGAAAAACTGTTTTTT.

This chain joins TRBV25-1 and TRBJ1-2, with 7 positions matching TRBD1. CDR3 length equals 14 residues. Germline values: CDR1 MGHDK, CDR2 SYGVNS. The J segment lost 7 bases and the V segment lost 4 bases, leaving 9 bases of the junction unmatched. CDR3 loop: CASSVTGAGGGYTF. CDR3 sequence (DNA): TGTGCCAGCAGTGTTACTGGGGCAGGGGGTGGCTACACCTTC.

This clone was counted only a few times. The chain uses TRBV6-5 and TRBJ1-2; D is unresolved. V shed 5 bases and J shed 5 bases, with 9 bases lying between them. This CDR3 is built from 12 residues. Germline values: CDR1 MNHEY, CDR2 SVGAGI. As DNA, the CDR3 is TGTGCCAGCAGTCGACCGGGATATGGCTACACCTTC. It is translated as CASSRPGYGYTF.

The rearrangement uses TRBV3-1 (or the pseudogene TRBV3-2) and TRBJ2-1; 9 bases are a match to TRBD2. The trim removed 4 bases at V and 0 bases at J, leaving 4 bases unmatched. The germline V gene encodes CDR1 LGHDT and CDR2 YNNKEL (reference sequence). This CDR3 region has 16 residues. The CDR3 nucleotides read TGTGCCAGCAGCCCCCGAGCGGGAGGCTCCTACAATGAGCAGTTCTTC. Protein: CASSPRAGGSYNEQFF.

The chain joins TRBV29-1 to TRBJ1-2; D may be TRBD1 (6 bases). V was clipped by 6 bases and J by 5 bases, with 16 bases between them. The CDR3 is 13 amino acids. Germline CDR1 reads SQVTM; CDR2 reads ANQGSEA. CDR3 coding DNA: TGCAGCGTCACACAGGGAGGGAGTTATGGCTACACCTTC. Amino acids: CSVTQGGSYGYTF. The variable domain in full, completed from reference TRBV29-1 and TRBJ1-2, reads SAVISQKPSRDICQRGTSLTIQCQVDSQVTMMFWYRQQPGQSLTLIATANQGSEATYESGFVIDKFPISRPNLTFSTLTVSNMSPEDSSIYLCSVTQGGSYGYTFGSGTRLTVV.

The V and J genes are TRBV24-1 and TRBJ1-2; D unclear. V lost 7 bases and J lost 6, with 14 bases in between. Germline V gene lookup returns CDR1 KGHDR and CDR2 SFDVKD. The length of the CDR3 is 13 residues. The CDR3 DNA is TGTGCCACCAGGGCGACGAGGGAAGATGGCTACACCTTC. It is translated as CATRATREDGYTF.

J is TRBJ2-3 and V is TRBV3-1 (or the pseudogene TRBV3-2); TRBD1 might be the D (6 bases). Trimming stripped 1 base from V and 6 bases from J, with 14 bases between. The CDR3 sequence is 15 residues long. Germline V gene data show CDR1 as LGHDT and CDR2 as YNNKEL (reference sequence). In DNA, the CDR3 is TGTGCCAGCAGCCAAGTCCAGCGAGGGGGTGATACGCAGTATTTT. This codes for CASSQVQRGGDTQYF.

The chain employs TRBV28 and TRBJ1-1; 7 bases agree with TRBD1. The CDR3 covers 15 residues. The J segment lost 0 bases and the V segment lost 7 bases, leaving 8 bases of the junction unmatched. Germline CDR1 reads MDHEN; CDR2 reads SYDVKM. The CDR3 reads CASNRDSPLNTEAFF. In DNA, the CDR3 is TGTGCCAGCAATCGGGACAGCCCTCTGAACACTGAAGCTTTCTTT.

V is TRBV9 and J is TRBJ1-1; 10 bases line up with TRBD1. Germline V lookup: CDR1 SGDLS, CDR2 YYNGEE. This CDR3 has 13 residues. V lost 3 bases, J lost 4 bases, and 0 bases stayed unmatched. The CDR3 region has the DNA TGTGCCAGCAGCGGACAGGGGGCCACTGAAGCTTTCTTT. Translated, it gives CASSGQGATEAFF.

With regard to this clone: The sample holds other DNA sequences that translate to the same CDR3. The CDR3 here is CASSSYRGTEAFF. The CDR3 coding sequence is TGTGCCAGCAGCTCCTACAGGGGCACTGAAGCTTTCTTT. The V call is TRBV11-3, the J call TRBJ1-1, with 7 nucleotides matching TRBD1. Germline assignment: CDR1 SGHNT and CDR2 YENEEA. V was pared by 4 bases and J by 4 bases, with 3 bases of the junction left unmatched. The length of the CDR3 is 13 residues. Supplemented by reference TRBV11-3 and TRBJ1-1, the full variable domain reads EAGVVQSPRYKIIEKKQPVAFWCNPISGHNTLYWYLQNLGQGPELLIRYENEEAVDDSQLPKDRFSAERLKGVDSTLKIQPAELGDSAVYLCASSSYRGTEAFFGQGTRLTVV.

The CDR3 here is CASSPLRNTEAFF. The CDR3 region has the DNA TGTGCCAGCAGCCCCCTGAGGAACACTGAAGCTTTCTTT. The rearrangement uses TRBV3-1 (or the pseudogene TRBV3-2) and TRBJ1-1; D is undetermined. CDR1 and CDR2 from the germline V gene are LGHDT and YNNKEL (reference sequence). Trimming removed 4 bases at V and 1 base at J, with 7 bases between. The CDR3 is made up of 13 amino acids.

This clone was observed a single time. This chain joins TRBV6-2 or TRBV6-3 and TRBJ1-4; 7 nucleotides agree with TRBD1. The CDR3 sequence is 16 residues long. After removal of 2 bases from V and 7 bases from J, the junction contained 10 bases not matched to a gene. Germline V CDR1 and CDR2: MNHEY, SVGEGT. CDR3 bases: TGTGCCAGCAGTTACCGCCGCGAGGGGGCGCCTGAAAAACTGTTTTTT. It yields the protein CASSYRREGAPEKLFF.

Worth noting for this clone: Other DNA sequences within the sample encode an identical CDR3. This chain uses TRBV20-1 with TRBJ1-1; D gene ambiguous. V was clipped by 6 bases and J by 2 bases, with 7 bases between them. The CDR3 has 11 residues. Germline assignment: CDR1 DFQATT and CDR2 SNEGSKA (reference sequence). The CDR3 region has the DNA TGCAGTGCAATGCGTAACACTGAAGCTTTCTTT. Translated, it gives CSAMRNTEAFF.

This clone was detected a few times. V and J are TRBV18 and TRBJ1-6; D gene uncertain. The CDR3 loop spans 16 amino acids. Germline V gene lookup returns CDR1 KGHSH and CDR2 LQKENI. V lost 6 bases and J 0 bases, leaving 12 bases between the germline ends. For the CDR3, the DNA is TGTGCCAGCTCGACCGAGACTAGCTCCTATAATTCACCCCTCCACTTT. Amino acid sequence: CASSTETSSYNSPLHF.

The gene calls are TRBV11-3 and TRBJ1-2; D remains ambiguous. Germline V gene lookup returns CDR1 SGHNT and CDR2 YENEEA. The CDR3 is made up of 13 amino acids. V was pared by 2 bases and J by 4 bases, with 8 bases between. The DNA of the CDR3 is TGTGCCAGCAGCTTACCAGGTGGCTATGGCTACACCTTC. This codes for CASSLPGGYGYTF.

V is TRBV7-9 and J is TRBJ1-4, with D unresolved. The germline gives CDR1 SEHNR, CDR2 FQNEAQ (reference sequence). The CDR3 totals 14 residues. With 5 bases removed from V and 3 bases from J, the gap between germline ends came to 10 bases. The CDR3 loop is CASSPQSANEKLFF. DNA of the CDR3: TGTGCCAGCAGCCCGCAATCGGCTAATGAAAAACTGTTTTTT.

The table lists this clone with a count of one. CDR3 region: CASSSRDRDYEQYF. DNA of the CDR3: TGTGCCAGTAGTAGCCGGGACAGGGACTACGAGCAGTACTTC. This chain joins TRBV19 and TRBJ2-7; TRBD1 aligns across 9 bases. The germline gives CDR1 LNHDA, CDR2 SQIVND (reference sequence). There are 14 residues in the CDR3. Trimming removed 4 bases from V and 3 bases from J; junction bases left unmatched: 4.

This chain connects TRBV5-4 to TRBJ2-7, with 8 bases that match TRBD1. This CDR3 has 15 residues. Germline assignment: CDR1 SGHNT and CDR2 YYREEE (reference sequence). V lost 4 bases and J lost 5; bases outside the gene matches: 11. CDR3 protein: CASSNAGGAAHEQYF. Here the CDR3 DNA reads TGTGCCAGCAGCAACGCAGGGGGCGCCGCCCACGAGCAGTACTTC. The full variable domain, its missing parts supplied by reference TRBV5-4 and TRBJ2-7, is ETGVTQSPTHLIKTRGQQVTLRCSSQSGHNTVSWYQQALGQGPQFIFQYYREEENGRGNFPPRFSGLQFPNYSSELNVNALELDDSALYLCASSNAGGAAHEQYFGPGTRLTVT.

J is TRBJ1-1 and V is TRBV10-3, with 7 positions matching TRBD1. Germline CDR1 and CDR2: ENHRY and SYGVKD. V was clipped by 3 bases and J by 11 bases; unmatched bases: 18. The CDR3 sequence is 16 residues long. CDR3 region: CAISEGLTGTSVEAFF. CDR3 DNA: TGTGCCATCAGTGAAGGGTTGACAGGGACCTCGGTGGAGGCTTTCTTT.

On this clone: A junction end diverges from the germline sequence, so it may reflect a read error. The chain carries TRBV19 and TRBJ1-1; D call uncertain. CDR1 and CDR2 from the germline V gene are LNHDA and SQIVND (reference sequence). This CDR3 is 11 amino acids long. The CDR3 is CASSLGISAGF. The DNA for the CDR3 is TGTGCCAGTAGCTTGGGGATTTCCGCGGGATTT.